These 11 T cell receptor beta chains originate from one sample sequenced in a study of radiation and T cells in renal cell carcinoma (TCRdb year 2020). Read against the paper, the sample's time point label means: baseline pretreatment blood. The sample's treatment or condition label is to be understood as: 15 Gy SBRT to primary tumor, nephrectomy 4 weeks later. To prepare the library, the immunoSEQ multiplex PCR assay was applied. The source is immuneACCESS, and TCRdb retained only in-frame sequences with V and J called. Part of the clones is not carried over; for the studies checked, unresolved V genes explain less than half of this, and the remainder is unexplained. The sample table lists 100,000 to 150,000 clones, approximately 80% of them with a count of one. The leading ten clones occupy 2.5% to 3.5% of the sample. Sequencing was performed on blood, taken from a patient whose treatment included radiotherapy and nephrectomy. The origin of the receptors is a woman aged 55 to 70 with renal cell carcinoma.

The chain carries TRBV11-3 and TRBJ1-1; D gene ambiguous. The V gene lost 3 bases and the J gene lost 1 base, with 12 bases spanning the gap. The CDR3 totals 15 residues. Germline CDR1 reads SGHNT; CDR2 reads YENEEA. The CDR3 region has the DNA TGTGCCAGCAGCTTCGGGAAGGGAGCGAACACTGAAGCTTTCTTT. Amino acid sequence: CASSFGKGANTEAFF.

V is TRBV19 and J is TRBJ2-7, with 8 bases that match TRBD1. The CDR3 sequence is 14 residues long. From germline, CDR1 is LNHDA and CDR2 SQIVND (reference sequence). Trimming took 7 bases from V and 0 from J; bases not matched to a gene: 5. The CDR3 reads CASTLDRDSYEQYF. The CDR3 region has the DNA TGTGCCAGTACCCTGGACAGGGACTCCTACGAGCAGTACTTC.

The chain combines TRBV10-2 with TRBJ1-6, with D perhaps matching TRBD1 (6 bases). Germline-derived CDR1 and CDR2 are WSHSY and SAAADI. The CDR3 sequence is 12 residues long. Trimming pared 7 bases from V and 9 bases from J, leaving 10 bases between. CDR3 amino acids: CASKQGGSPLHF. The CDR3 nucleotides read TGCGCCAGCAAACAGGGAGGTTCACCCCTCCACTTT.

This chain connects TRBV6-6 to TRBJ2-5; either TRBD1 or TRBD2 may supply D (5 bases each). The CDR3 is 15 residues long. The germline V gene has CDR1 MNHNY and CDR2 SVGAGI (reference sequence). V lost 5 bases and J 5 bases, leaving 18 bases between the germline ends. The CDR3 loop reads CASSPPGQKRETQYF. DNA of the CDR3: TGTGCCAGCAGTCCGCCGGGGCAAAAGCGGGAGACCCAGTACTTC.

The rearrangement joins TRBV7-2 to TRBJ1-6, with 8 bases matching TRBD1. Trimming took 4 bases from V and 4 from J; bases not matched to a gene: 6. From germline, CDR1 is SGHTA and CDR2 FQGNSA. The CDR3 runs 16 residues. CDR3 sequence reads: CASSSTGGLYNSPLHF. The CDR3 nucleotides are TGTGCCAGCAGCTCCACAGGGGGTCTTTATAATTCACCCCTCCACTTT.

This clone was picked up one time. This chain uses TRBV7-9 with TRBJ1-4; D is ambiguous. V was shortened by 5 bases and J by 3 bases, with 10 bases between the two germline ends. Germline V gene data show CDR1 as SEHNR and CDR2 as FQNEAQ (reference sequence). The CDR3 runs 14 residues. The CDR3 loop is CASSPSGPNEKLFF. The CDR3 DNA is TGTGCCAGCAGCCCTTCGGGCCCTAATGAAAAACTGTTTTTT.

This clone has just a few counts. The sample has other DNA sequences that encode this CDR3 too. V and J are TRBV5-1 and TRBJ1-1, with D unclear. CDR3 length: 13 amino acids. The germline V gene has CDR1 SGHRS and CDR2 YFSETQ. V was trimmed by 4 bases and J by 0 bases, leaving 7 bases between them. CDR3 residues: CASSLVLNTEAFF. CDR3 sequence (DNA): TGCGCCAGCAGCCTGGTATTGAACACTGAAGCTTTCTTT.

V is TRBV5-1 and J is TRBJ1-3, with 9 nucleotides matching TRBD1. The CDR3 runs to 16 residues. Germline trimming cut 3 bases from V and 0 bases from J; bases unmatched to any gene: 4. Germline values: CDR1 SGHRS, CDR2 YFSETQ. The CDR3 region has the DNA TGCGCCAGCAGCTGGGACAGGGTCTTCTCTGGAAACACCATATATTTT. This translates into CASSWDRVFSGNTIYF.

This sequence joins TRBV6-5 and TRBJ1-1; D is possibly TRBD1 (5 bases). There are 14 residues in the CDR3. Germline CDR1 and CDR2: MNHEY and SVGAGI. V was clipped by 4 bases and J by 2 bases, with 11 bases between them. The CDR3 DNA follows: TGTGCCAGCAGTTCCCCATGGGGCAACACTGAAGCTTTCTTT. It encodes CASSSPWGNTEAFF.

The chain joins TRBV4-1 to TRBJ2-1; weak D call: TRBD2 (6 bases). This CDR3 has 12 amino acids. V lost 4 bases, J lost 15 bases, and 16 bases lay in between. CDR1 is MGHRA, CDR2 YSYEKL, per germline. The CDR3 is CASSLEGLSLFF. In DNA form, the CDR3 reads TGCGCCAGCAGCCTGGAGGGACTGTCTCTGTTCTTC.

The rearrangement uses TRBV9 and TRBJ1-3, with TRBD1 matching 7 bases. V trimming: 0 bases; J trimming: 4 bases; junction bases outside the gene matches: 4. The germline gives CDR1 SGDLS, CDR2 YYNGEE. The CDR3 consists of 15 residues. This chain's CDR3 is CASSVGQGEGNTIYF. CDR3 in DNA: TGTGCCAGCAGCGTAGGACAGGGCGAAGGAAACACCATATATTTT.